This paragraph reports one T cell receptor (beta chain). This specimen comes from a study of control samples from healthy donors and cancer patients. Germline V gene sequence: CDR1 SGHTS, CDR2 YDEGEE. V shed 10 bases and J shed 3 bases, with 17 bases lying between them. The CDR3 is made up of 13 amino acids. Only in-frame clones appear in the TCRdb table, and some are missing; sequencing was by immunoSEQ multiplex PCR. The data contain approximately 120,000 clones, 80% to 95% of them seen just once; the ten biggest clones take up 0.55% to 0.6%. The clonotype comes from a man older than 75 with head and neck cancer. Input material: PBMCs. V and J are TRBV5-8 and TRBJ2-7; possible D gene TRBD2, 5 bases. CDR3 region: CAGRVGVFYEQYF. For the CDR3, the DNA is TGTGCCGGCCGAGTGGGAGTCTTCTACGAGCAGTACTTC.